The rows below give T cell receptor beta chains drawn from one sample of a study of T cell responses to AZD1222 COVID-19 vaccine. Generated by immunoSEQ multiplex PCR, the TCRdb table keeps only in-frame clones and is missing some. The sample holds fewer than 200,000 clones, about 90% seen once. The sequenced sample was peripheral blood, obtained 28 days after the second dose of the MenACWY control vaccine. The receptors here all came from an adult who received the MenACWY meningococcal vaccine as a control. Each CDR3 is given with its conserved first and last residue. Each record gives: clone size, V gene, D gene, J gene, CDR3 protein, CDR3 DNA. The D gene is left open where the match is weak. Size is stated for part of the rows, as once, few or many counts, or as a class when the clone is expanded.

once	TRBV19	.	TRBJ2-1	CASQPDVAAREQFF	TGTGCCAGTCAGCCGGACGTAGCCGCCCGGGAGCAGTTCTTC
few	TRBV4-1	TRBD2	TRBJ2-7	CASSLTSGRAGDEQYF	TGCGCCAGCAGCCTGACTAGCGGGAGGGCCGGGGACGAGCAGTACTTC
.	TRBV6-5	.	TRBJ1-2	CASSYEVARDYGYTF	TGTGCCAGCAGTTACGAGGTCGCCAGGGACTATGGCTACACCTTC
.	TRBV7-3	.	TRBJ1-1	CASSFLPFNMNTEAFF	TGTGCCAGCAGCTTCCTCCCGTTTAATATGAACACTGAAGCTTTCTTT
.	TRBV28	.	TRBJ2-5	CASSLEETQYF	TGTGCCAGCAGTTTAGAGGAGACCCAGTACTTC
.	TRBV7-8	TRBD2	TRBJ2-7	CASSSRTAGGVRTYEQYF	TGTGCCAGCAGCTCCCGTACCGCGGGGGGAGTGAGGACCTACGAGCAGTACTTC
.	TRBV18	.	TRBJ2-2	CASSPRGDSFTGELFF	TGTGCCAGCTCACCACGGGGGGACTCTTTCACCGGGGAGCTGTTTTTT
.	TRBV19	TRBD1	TRBJ1-2	CASQPRGTGPNYGYTF	TGTGCCAGTCAACCCAGGGGGACAGGGCCTAACTATGGCTACACCTTC
.	TRBV7-3	.	TRBJ2-2	CASSLGRTNTGELFF	TGTGCCAGCAGCTTAGGACGAACGAACACCGGGGAGCTGTTTTTT
.	TRBV7-9	TRBD1	TRBJ2-7	CASSSAGGSYEQYF	TGTGCCAGCAGCTCGGCAGGGGGCTCCTACGAGCAGTACTTC
.	TRBV3-1/TRBV3-2	TRBD2	TRBJ2-1	CASSPRAGGPSYNEQFF	TGTGCCAGCAGCCCCCGAGCGGGAGGGCCCTCCTACAATGAGCAGTTCTTC
.	TRBV28	TRBD2	TRBJ2-3	CAGGGAGEGTDTQYF	TGTGCCGGCGGGGGAGCGGGAGAAGGTACAGATACGCAGTATTTT
.	TRBV4-1	TRBD2	TRBJ2-7	CASSHPGLAAYEQYF	TGCGCCAGCAGCCATCCGGGACTAGCGGCCTACGAGCAGTACTTC
.	TRBV5-1	TRBD2	TRBJ2-3	CASSLGGTTFGATQYF	TGCGCCAGCAGCTTGGGTGGGACTACTTTTGGGGCTACGCAGTATTTT
.	TRBV19	.	TRBJ1-2	CASSIQGRDYGYTF	TGTGCCAGTAGTATACAGGGGAGGGATTATGGCTACACCTTC
once	TRBV7-9	TRBD2	TRBJ2-3	CASTPLAGGTDTQYF	TGTGCCAGCACCCCACTAGCGGGGGGCACAGATACGCAGTATTTT
once	TRBV2	.	TRBJ1-5	CASSEEHSSNQPQHF	TGTGCCAGCAGTGAGGAGCATAGTAGCAATCAGCCCCAGCATTTT
.	TRBV30	.	TRBJ1-1	CAWSPKYEAFF	TGTGCCTGGAGCCCCAAATATGAAGCTTTCTTT
.	TRBV11-3	.	TRBJ2-7	CASSSDGYEQYF	TGTGCCAGCAGCTCAGACGGCTACGAGCAGTACTTC
.	TRBV10-3	TRBD1	TRBJ1-3	CAGGGQGVGTIYF	TGTGCCGGTGGGGGACAGGGTGTTGGCACCATATATTTT
.	TRBV28	TRBD2	TRBJ2-3	CASATSGSGDTQYF	TGTGCCAGCGCCACTAGCGGGAGCGGGGATACGCAGTATTTT
.	TRBV30	.	TRBJ1-3	CAWRQRGGNTIYF	TGTGCCTGGAGACAACGGGGAGGAAACACCATATATTTT
.	TRBV28	.	TRBJ1-4	CASSYEGLTNEKLFF	TGTGCCAGCAGTTACGAGGGGTTGACTAATGAAAAACTGTTTTTT
.	TRBV19	.	TRBJ1-2	CASSRSSDTNYGYTF	TGTGCCAGTAGTCGCTCATCGGACACCAACTATGGCTACACCTTC
.	TRBV2	.	TRBJ1-5	CATTRQPNQPQHF	TGTGCCACTACCAGGCAGCCCAATCAGCCCCAGCATTTT
.	TRBV24-1	TRBD2	TRBJ2-2	CATSRGGITGELFF	TGTGCCACCTCCCGGGGAGGGATAACCGGGGAGCTGTTTTTT
.	TRBV28	TRBD1	TRBJ2-7	CASSLPDRGQGEQYF	TGTGCCAGCAGTTTACCGGACAGGGGGCAGGGAGAGCAGTACTTC
.	TRBV19	TRBD1	TRBJ1-6	CASSVSGTGEPLHF	TGTGCCAGTAGTGTCTCCGGGACAGGAGAACCCCTCCACTTT